This T cell receptor beta chain was found in a study of blood T cell repertoires in COVID-19. In the study overall: Some COVID-19 samples were acute and others convalescent; all came from the United States, Italy and Spain. Sample material is recorded as cDNA or gDNA derived from T cells, B-cell-depleted T cells, or PBMCs.

Clones were read by immunoSEQ multiplex PCR, and TCRdb kept only the in-frame ones, dropping some. The data show around 250,000 clones, around 84% seen once. This TCR derives from a woman in her 70s with active or convalescent COVID-19. The sequenced material came from peripheral blood.

The CDR3 sequence: CASSTGGRKDQPQHF. The CDR3 bases are TGTGCCAGTAGTACAGGAGGCAGGAAGGATCAGCCCCAGCATTTT. The chain links TRBV19 to TRBJ1-5; no clear D gene. In germline, CDR1 is LNHDA, CDR2 SQIVND (reference sequence). CDR3 size: 15 residues. V was pared by 4 bases and J by 5 bases, with 15 bases between. Supplemented by reference TRBV19 and TRBJ1-5, the full variable domain reads DGGITQSPKYLFRKEGQNVTLSCEQNLNHDAMYWYRQDPGQGLRLIYYSQIVNDFQKGDIAEGYSVSREKKESFPLTVTSAQKNPTAFYLCASSTGGRKDQPQHFGDGTRLSIL.